This TCR beta chain stems from a study of blood T cell repertoires in COVID-19. Whole-study context: Samples of COVID-19 (acute and convalescent) were obtained from the United States, Italy and Spain. From T cells, B-cell-depleted T cells, or PBMCs came the material, which was cDNA or gDNA.

Germline trimming cut 4 bases from V and 6 bases from J; bases unmatched to any gene: 14. The CDR3 loop spans 16 amino acids. Germline lookup yields CDR1 SGDLS and CDR2 YYNGEE. Profiling relied on immunoSEQ multiplex PCR, and the TCRdb table lists in-frame clones only, not all of them. Of hundreds of thousands of clones in the sample, 65% to 90% were seen once. This chain links TRBV9 with TRBJ2-3; TRBD2 aligns across 7 bases. The TCR comes from a human donor in a cohort sampled during active COVID-19. Sequenced sample: peripheral blood. The CDR3 protein is CASSPRPGGRPDTQYF. The CDR3 coding sequence is TGTGCCAGCAGCCCACGCCCGGGCGGGAGACCCGATACGCAGTATTTT.